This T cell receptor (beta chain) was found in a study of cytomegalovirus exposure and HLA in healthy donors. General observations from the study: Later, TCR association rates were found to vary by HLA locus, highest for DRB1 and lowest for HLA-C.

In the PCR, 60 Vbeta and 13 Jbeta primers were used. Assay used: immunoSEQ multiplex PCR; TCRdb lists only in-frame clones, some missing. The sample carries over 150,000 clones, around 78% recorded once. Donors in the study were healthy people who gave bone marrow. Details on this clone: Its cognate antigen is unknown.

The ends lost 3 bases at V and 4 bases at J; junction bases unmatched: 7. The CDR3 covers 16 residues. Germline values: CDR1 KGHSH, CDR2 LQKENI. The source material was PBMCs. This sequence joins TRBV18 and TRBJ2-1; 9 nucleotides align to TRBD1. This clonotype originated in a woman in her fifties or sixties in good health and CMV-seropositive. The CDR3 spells CASSPQADRGYNEQFF. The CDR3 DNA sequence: TGTGCCAGCTCACCGCAAGCCGACAGGGGGTACAATGAGCAGTTCTTC.